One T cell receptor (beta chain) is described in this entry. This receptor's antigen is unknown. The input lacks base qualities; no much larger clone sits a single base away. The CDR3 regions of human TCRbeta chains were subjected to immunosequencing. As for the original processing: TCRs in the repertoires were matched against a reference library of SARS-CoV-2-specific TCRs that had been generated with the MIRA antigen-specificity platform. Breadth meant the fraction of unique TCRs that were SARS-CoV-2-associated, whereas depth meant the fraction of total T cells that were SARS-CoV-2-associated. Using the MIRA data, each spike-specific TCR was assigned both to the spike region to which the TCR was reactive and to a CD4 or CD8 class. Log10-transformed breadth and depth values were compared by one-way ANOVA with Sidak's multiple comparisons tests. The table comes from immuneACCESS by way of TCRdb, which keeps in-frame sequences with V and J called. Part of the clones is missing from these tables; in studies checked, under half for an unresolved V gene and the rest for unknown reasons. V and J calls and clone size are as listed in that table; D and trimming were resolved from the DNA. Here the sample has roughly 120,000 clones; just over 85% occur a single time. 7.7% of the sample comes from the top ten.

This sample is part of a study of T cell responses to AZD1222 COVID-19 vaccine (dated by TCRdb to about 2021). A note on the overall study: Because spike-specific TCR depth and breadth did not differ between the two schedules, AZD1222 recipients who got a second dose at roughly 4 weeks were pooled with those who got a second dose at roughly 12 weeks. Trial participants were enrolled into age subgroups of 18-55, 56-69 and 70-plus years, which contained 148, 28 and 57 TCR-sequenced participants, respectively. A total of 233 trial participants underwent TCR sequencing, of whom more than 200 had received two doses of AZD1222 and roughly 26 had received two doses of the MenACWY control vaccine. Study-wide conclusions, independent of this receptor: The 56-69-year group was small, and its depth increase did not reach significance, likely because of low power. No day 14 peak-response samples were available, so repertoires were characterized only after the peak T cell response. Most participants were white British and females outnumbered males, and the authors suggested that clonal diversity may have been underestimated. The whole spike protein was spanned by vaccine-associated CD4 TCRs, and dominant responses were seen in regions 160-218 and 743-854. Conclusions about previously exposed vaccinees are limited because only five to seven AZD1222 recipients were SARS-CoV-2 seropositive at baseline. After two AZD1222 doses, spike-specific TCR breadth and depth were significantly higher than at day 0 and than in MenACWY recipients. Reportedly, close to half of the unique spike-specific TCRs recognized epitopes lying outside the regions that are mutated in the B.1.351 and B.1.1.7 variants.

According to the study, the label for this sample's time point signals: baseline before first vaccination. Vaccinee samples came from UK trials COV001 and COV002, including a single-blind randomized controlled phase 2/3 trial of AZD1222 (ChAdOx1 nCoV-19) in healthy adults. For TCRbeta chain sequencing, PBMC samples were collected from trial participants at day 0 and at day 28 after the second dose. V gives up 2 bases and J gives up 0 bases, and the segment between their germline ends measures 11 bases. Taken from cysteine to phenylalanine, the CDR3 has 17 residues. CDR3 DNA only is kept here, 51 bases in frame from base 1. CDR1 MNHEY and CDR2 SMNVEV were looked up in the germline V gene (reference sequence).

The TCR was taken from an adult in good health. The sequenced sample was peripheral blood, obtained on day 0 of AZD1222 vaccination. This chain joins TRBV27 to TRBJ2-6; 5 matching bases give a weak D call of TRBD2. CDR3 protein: CASSLEGPTSGANVLTF. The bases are TGTGCCAGCAGTTTAGAGGGCCCCACCTCTGGGGCCAACGTCCTGACTTTC.